This T cell receptor (beta chain) was sequenced for a study of T cell responses to AZD1222 COVID-19 vaccine. General study results and limits: AZD1222 recipients seropositive at baseline numbered only five to seven. Donors, mostly white British, included more females; clonal diversity was possibly underestimated. Targeting of unmutated variant regions was reportedly seen in nearly half of spike-specific TCRs. Increased Spike-specific TCR breadth and depth were observed after two AZD1222 doses.

The protocol was immunoSEQ multiplex PCR, while the TCRdb copy is restricted to in-frame clones and leaves out a portion. The sample has approximately 170,000 clones; around 85% are singletons. This clone has a single count. Its antigen is still unknown. V lost 3 bases, J lost 9 bases, and 10 bases stayed unmatched. CDR3 length: 14 amino acids. The germline CDR1 and CDR2 sequences are SGHAT and FQNNGV. Sequencing used peripheral blood, obtained 28 days after the second AZD1222 dose. J is TRBJ2-7 and V is TRBV11-2; 8 bases line up with TRBD1. The receptor comes from an adult who received the AZD1222 COVID-19 vaccine. As DNA, the CDR3 is TGTGCCAGCAGCTTGGGACAGGCCTGGGTGGGGCAGTACTTC. Translated: CASSLGQAWVGQYF.